The entry below describes one TCR beta chain. Germline loops: CDR1 SEHNR, CDR2 FQNEAQ (reference sequence). This CDR3 region has 16 residues. The J segment lost 5 bases and the V segment lost 3 bases, leaving 11 bases of the junction unmatched. The data derive from a study of cytomegalovirus exposure and HLA in healthy donors. The PCR ran on 60 Vbeta and 13 Jbeta primers. Method: immunoSEQ multiplex PCR; TCRdb's copy keeps in-frame clones and lacks some. The sample has some 120,000 clones, roughly 80% seen once. When sampled, the donors appeared nominally healthy, though they likely had unrecorded immune exposures.

This receptor was obtained from a man aged 18 to 29 in good health and CMV-seropositive. The gene calls are TRBV7-9 and TRBJ2-3; 7 bases agree with TRBD2. Sequencing was performed on PBMCs. CDR3 DNA sequence: TGTGCCAGCAGCTTCGAGATGACTAGCATAAAAGATACGCAGTATTTT. Translating gives CASSFEMTSIKDTQYF.